This TCR beta chain was recorded in a study of beta chain features in type 1 diabetes. This clone was seen a few times. The whole isolated RNA underwent reverse transcription, so sequencing captured expressed TCRB transcripts. Sequencing used immunoSEQ multiplex PCR; TCRdb keeps in-frame clones, though not all of them. The sample includes 360,000 or so clones, about 20% of them seen just once. The sample taken for sequencing was naive CD4+ T cells from blood. The clonotype was recovered from a woman aged 18-30 years in good health.

The CDR3 here is CSVEWDRNQPQHF. The DNA for the CDR3 is TGCAGCGTTGAGTGGGACAGGAATCAGCCCCAGCATTTT. V usage is TRBV29-1 and J usage is TRBJ1-5; 8 bases line up with TRBD1. The CDR3 totals 13 residues. V trimming: 3 bases; J trimming: 4 bases; junction bases outside the gene matches: 2. Germline values: CDR1 SQVTM, CDR2 ANQGSEA. Combining the CDR3 with reference TRBV29-1 and TRBJ1-5 gives the whole variable domain SAVISQKPSRDICQRGTSLTIQCQVDSQVTMMFWYRQQPGQSLTLIATANQGSEATYESGFVIDKFPISRPNLTFSTLTVSNMSPEDSSIYLCSVEWDRNQPQHFGDGTRLSIL.